The 24 T cell receptor beta chains presented below share a single source sample, sequenced in a study of T cells in Graves' hyperthyroidism and ophthalmopathy. From RNA transcripts, TCR beta CDR3 regions were amplified. TCR CDR3 regions were first amplified by RT-PCR with HTBI primers. MiXCR, run by TCRdb on the multiplex PCR reads, gives a single entry per CDR3 protein. The sample records approximately 510,000 distinct CDR3 sequences, about a fifth being singletons. The sample comprised blood. The receptors were gathered from a man younger than 35 with Graves' hyperthyroidism.

This clonotype was recorded many times. This rearrangement joins TRBV11-2 to TRBJ1-5, with D possibly TRBD1 on 5 matching bases. CDR3 length: 17 amino acids. Looked up from germline, CDR1 is SGHAT and CDR2 is FQNNGV. Deletions cut 5 bases from V and 1 base from J, with 18 bases between. The CDR3 DNA sequence: TGTGCCAGCAGCGTAGGTGTTGGGGGTTTAAGCAATCAGCCCCAGCATTTT. Translation gives CASSVGVGGLSNQPQHF.

The chain combines TRBV12-3 or TRBV12-4 with TRBJ1-5, with a weak D call TRBD1 (5 bases). The CDR3 is 22 residues long. Trimming pared 2 bases from V and 0 bases from J, leaving 29 bases between. The CDR3 here is CASSLTSRGATSLRLSNQPQHF. The CDR3 DNA reads TGTGCCAGCAGTTTAACATCGAGAGGGGCGACATCTTTACGTCTTAGCAATCAGCCCCAGCATTTT.

This clonotype was counted ten times or more. This sequence joins TRBV28 and TRBJ2-7, with D perhaps TRBD1 (5 bases). Deletions cut 5 bases from V and 2 bases from J, with 13 bases between. The CDR3 totals 14 residues. Germline V lookup: CDR1 MDHEN, CDR2 SYDVKM. The CDR3 reads CASSPPTVAYEQYF. CDR3 bases: TGTGCCAGCAGTCCCCCGACAGTAGCCTACGAGCAGTACTTC.

This clonotype was seen a few times. A much larger clonotype is one base distant, so this may be a read error. This rearrangement joins TRBV12-3 or TRBV12-4 to TRBJ1-1, with D uncertain. The CDR3 contains 14 residues. The DNA for the CDR3 is TGTGCCAGCAGTTCTCGGGCCTTGGTTACTGAAGCTTGCTTT. Amino acids: CASSSRALVTEACF.

This clonotype has only a few counts. The chain is built from TRBV25-1 and TRBJ2-3, with TRBD2 identical over 8 bases. This CDR3 has 14 residues. Losses at the gene ends were 1 base for V and 8 bases for J; bases not matched to a gene: 5. The V gene's germline CDR1 is MGHDK and CDR2 SYGVNS. The CDR3 region has the DNA TGTGCCAGCAGTGAATTGGGGGCGGGGGGTACGCAGTATTTT. It translates to CASSELGAGGTQYF.

The chain has TRBV3-1 and TRBJ2-5; tentatively, D is TRBD2 (6 bases). The V gene's germline CDR1 is LGHDT and CDR2 YNNKEL (reference sequence). The length of the CDR3 is 14 residues. V lost 4 bases and J 7 bases, leaving 16 bases between the germline ends. DNA for the CDR3: TGTGCCAGCAGCCCCCGGCCCTTCGGGGGGACCCAGTACTTC. Encoded protein: CASSPRPFGGTQYF.

There are many counts of this clonotype. The CDR3 here is CASNEGRDTEAFF. In DNA form, the CDR3 reads TGTGCCAGTAATGAGGGGAGGGACACTGAAGCTTTCTTT. The rearrangement joins TRBV19 to TRBJ1-1; a weak D match, TRBD1 (5 bases). The germline CDR1 and CDR2 sequences are LNHDA and SQIVND (reference sequence). The ends were cut back, 7 bases at V and 3 bases at J, with 12 bases in the middle. The CDR3 spans 13 residues.

The table lists this clonotype with many counts. The J gene is TRBJ1-1, the V gene TRBV12-3 or TRBV12-4; D is unclear. Trimming shortened V by 1 base and J by 3 bases, and 12 bases separated the two germline ends. The CDR3 has 15 residues. The CDR3 loop is CASSLVGPTHTEAFF. CDR3 coding DNA: TGTGCCAGCAGTTTAGTAGGCCCGACTCACACTGAAGCTTTCTTT.

This clonotype was seen many times. The V and J genes are TRBV28 and TRBJ2-2, with D unclear. The V gene lost 2 bases and the J gene lost 0 bases, with 16 bases spanning the gap. The CDR3 runs to 18 residues. Germline V gene lookup returns CDR1 MDHEN and CDR2 SYDVKM. The CDR3 protein is CASSLGPLGRPNTGELFF. The CDR3, as DNA: TGTGCCAGCAGTTTAGGGCCCCTCGGCCGTCCGAACACCGGGGAGCTGTTTTTT.

This chain connects TRBV6-5 to TRBJ1-2; D ambiguous. Trimming stripped 0 bases from V and 8 bases from J, with 19 bases between. CDR3 length equals 16 residues. Germline V lookup: CDR1 MNHEY, CDR2 SVGAGI. DNA of the CDR3: TGTGCCAGCAGTTACTCGATTCTTTACACCTCGGAGGGCTACACCTTC. It codes for CASSYSILYTSEGYTF.

This clonotype appeared many times. The rearrangement joins TRBV6-5 to TRBJ1-3; D gene unclear. The germline V gene has CDR1 MNHEY and CDR2 SVGAGI. Trimming took off 0 bases at V and 0 bases at J, with 12 bases between the two ends. CDR3 size: 17 residues. CDR3 region: CASSYSLGTRSGNTIYF. CDR3 nucleotide sequence: TGTGCCAGCAGTTACTCATTAGGCACTCGCTCTGGAAACACCATATATTTT.

The table lists this clonotype with many counts. The genes are TRBV6-5 and TRBJ1-5; no clear D gene. V lost 8 bases, J lost 3 bases, and 8 bases lay in between. This CDR3 is 12 amino acids long. The V gene's germline CDR1 is MNHEY and CDR2 SVGAGI. CDR3 coding DNA: TGTGCCAGCGGGAGTTACAATCAGCCCCAGCATTTT. This encodes CASGSYNQPQHF.

This clonotype was counted many times. The rearrangement uses TRBV28 and TRBJ2-7; D gene unclear. The CDR3 is made up of 13 amino acids. CDR1 is MDHEN and CDR2 is SYDVKM in the germline V gene. The V end was cut by 7 bases, the J end by 0 bases, with 10 bases between. CDR3 amino acids: CASINAVSYEQYF. The CDR3 nucleotides read TGTGCCAGCATCAATGCGGTCTCCTACGAGCAGTACTTC.

This clonotype was seen a handful of times. The J gene is TRBJ2-7, the V gene TRBV7-2; 11 nucleotides agree with TRBD2. The V gene end was trimmed by 6 bases and the J gene end by 6 bases; junction bases not matched to a gene: 4. CDR1 and CDR2 (germline): SGHTA, FQGNSA. There are 13 residues in the CDR3. As DNA, the CDR3 is TGTGCCAGCAGGCCTAGCGGGAGGAGCGAGCAGTACTTC. Its protein is CASRPSGRSEQYF.

The chain joins TRBV9 to TRBJ2-5; TRBD2 might be the D (5 bases). CDR1 and CDR2 from the germline V gene are SGDLS and YYNGEE. V was clipped by 4 bases and J by 1 base, with 14 bases between them. CDR3 size: 15 residues. CDR3: CASSPRTGIQETQYF. In DNA form, the CDR3 reads TGTGCCAGCAGCCCAAGAACCGGGATCCAAGAGACCCAGTACTTC.

The chain uses TRBV3-1 and TRBJ1-1, with TRBD1 matching over 10 bases. CDR1 and CDR2 from the germline V gene are LGHDT and YNNKEL (reference sequence). The CDR3 consists of 15 residues. V dropped 4 bases and J dropped 4; count of bases not matched to a gene: 6. CDR3 coding DNA: TGTGCCAGCAGCCGTAGACAGGGGGCCCGCACTGAAGCTTTCTTT. It encodes CASSRRQGARTEAFF.

This clonotype was seen many times. The rearrangement uses TRBV10-3 and TRBJ2-5, with 10 bases that match TRBD1. Germline lookup yields CDR1 ENHRY and CDR2 SYGVKD. The CDR3 is made up of 14 amino acids. With 6 bases clipped from V and 5 bases from J, the junction kept 6 bases outside the gene matches. The CDR3 DNA reads TGTGCCATCAGCTTGACAGGGGGCGAGGAGACCCAGTACTTC. It is translated as CAISLTGGEETQYF.

This clonotype occurred many times. Written as DNA, the CDR3 is TGTGCCAGCAGCACCCGACAGGGGGACTACGAGCAGTACTTC. This translates into CASSTRQGDYEQYF. The chain links TRBV11-2 to TRBJ2-7, with 9 bases that match TRBD1. Germline V CDR1 and CDR2: SGHAT, FQNNGV. CDR3 length: 14 amino acids. V dropped 5 bases and J dropped 3; count of bases not matched to a gene: 5.

A remark on this clonotype: A clone one base away is much larger, so this may be a read error. The V and J genes are TRBV28 and TRBJ2-5; TRBD2 might be the D (5 bases). The V end lost 2 bases, the J end lost 5 bases, and 18 bases lay between the germline ends. Germline V gene sequence: CDR1 MDHEN, CDR2 SYDVKM. This CDR3 is built from 16 residues. The CDR3 region has the DNA TGTGCCAGCAGTTTAAAGCGGTGGGCTGGTGGGGAGACCCAGTACTTC. Encoded protein: CASSLKRWAGGETQYF.

This clonotype was picked up many times. The chain uses TRBV30 and TRBJ2-7; D may correspond to TRBD1 or TRBD2 (5 bases each). The CDR3 has 13 amino acids. With 0 bases removed from V and 7 bases from J, the gap between germline ends came to 13 bases. The germline V gene has CDR1 GTSNPN and CDR2 SVGIG (reference sequence). The CDR3 spells CAWSVGVTGEQYF. DNA of the CDR3: TGTGCCTGGAGTGTAGGGGTGACGGGAGAGCAGTACTTC. The whole variable domain, filled in from reference TRBV30 and TRBJ2-7, reads SQTIHQWPATLVQPVGSPLSLECTVEGTSNPNLYWYRQAAGRGLQLLFYSVGIGQISSEVPQNLSASRPQDRQFILSSKKLLLSDSGFYLCAWSVGVTGEQYFGPGTRLTVT.

This clonotype occurred many times. The genes are TRBV9 and TRBJ2-5, with 9 bases that match TRBD2. The V and J ends lost 4 bases and 2 bases, in that order; junction bases with no gene match: 12. The CDR3 sequence is 17 residues long. The germline V gene has CDR1 SGDLS and CDR2 YYNGEE. CDR3: CASSRRPGTSLQETQYF. Written as DNA, the CDR3 is TGTGCCAGCAGCCGCCGACCCGGGACTAGCCTGCAAGAGACCCAGTACTTC.

This clonotype has a count of ten or more. The CDR3 loop reads CAWTPTVNYGYTF. DNA of the CDR3: TGTGCCTGGACCCCGACAGTCAACTATGGCTACACCTTC. The chain carries TRBV30 and TRBJ1-2; tentatively, D is TRBD1 (5 bases). The V gene's germline CDR1 is GTSNPN and CDR2 SVGIG (reference sequence). The CDR3 consists of 13 residues. V was cut by 4 bases and J by 2 bases, with 11 bases left in between.

This clonotype was counted ten times or more. The rearrangement joins TRBV6-1 to TRBJ2-7; the match to TRBD2 covers 7 bases. Per the germline V gene, CDR1 is MNHNS and CDR2 is SASEGT. The ends lost 6 bases at V and 4 bases at J; junction bases unmatched: 9. CDR3 length: 14 residues. CDR3 DNA: TGTGCCAGCAGCCCCGGGGGGTGGGGGTACGAGCAGTACTTC. Translated, it gives CASSPGGWGYEQYF.

This clonotype was observed many times. The rearrangement joins TRBV12-3 or TRBV12-4 to TRBJ1-2, with D tentatively TRBD1 (5 bases). The length of the CDR3 is 13 residues. The ends were cut back, 5 bases at V and 2 bases at J, with 9 bases in the middle. The chain's CDR3 is CASSIQENYGYTF. The CDR3, as DNA: TGTGCCAGCAGTATACAGGAAAACTATGGCTACACCTTC.